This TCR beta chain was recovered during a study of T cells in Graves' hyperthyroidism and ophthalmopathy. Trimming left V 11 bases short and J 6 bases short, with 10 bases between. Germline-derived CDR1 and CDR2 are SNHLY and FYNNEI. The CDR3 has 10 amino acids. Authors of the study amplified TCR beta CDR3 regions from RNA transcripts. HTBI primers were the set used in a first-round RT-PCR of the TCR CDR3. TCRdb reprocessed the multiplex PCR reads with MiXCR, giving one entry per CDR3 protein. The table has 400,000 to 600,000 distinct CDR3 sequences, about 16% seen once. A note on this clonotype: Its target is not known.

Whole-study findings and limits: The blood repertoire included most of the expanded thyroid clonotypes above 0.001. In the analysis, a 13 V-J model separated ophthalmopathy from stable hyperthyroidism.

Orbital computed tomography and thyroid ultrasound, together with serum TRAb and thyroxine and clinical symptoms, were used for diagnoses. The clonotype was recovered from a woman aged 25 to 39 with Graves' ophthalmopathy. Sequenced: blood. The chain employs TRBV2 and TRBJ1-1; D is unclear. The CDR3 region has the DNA TGTGCCGGAAGGACTTCTGAAGCTTTCTTT. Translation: CAGRTSEAFF.